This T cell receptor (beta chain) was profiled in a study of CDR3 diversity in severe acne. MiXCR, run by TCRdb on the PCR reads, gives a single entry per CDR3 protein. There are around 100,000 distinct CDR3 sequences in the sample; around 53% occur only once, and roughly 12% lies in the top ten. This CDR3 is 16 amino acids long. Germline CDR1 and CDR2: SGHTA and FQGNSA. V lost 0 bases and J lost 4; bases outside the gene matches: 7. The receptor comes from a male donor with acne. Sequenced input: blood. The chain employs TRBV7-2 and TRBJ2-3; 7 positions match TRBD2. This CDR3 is CASSLAGGEGPDTQYF. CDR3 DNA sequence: TGTGCCAGCAGCTTAGCGGGGGGGGAGGGTCCAGATACGCAGTATTTT.